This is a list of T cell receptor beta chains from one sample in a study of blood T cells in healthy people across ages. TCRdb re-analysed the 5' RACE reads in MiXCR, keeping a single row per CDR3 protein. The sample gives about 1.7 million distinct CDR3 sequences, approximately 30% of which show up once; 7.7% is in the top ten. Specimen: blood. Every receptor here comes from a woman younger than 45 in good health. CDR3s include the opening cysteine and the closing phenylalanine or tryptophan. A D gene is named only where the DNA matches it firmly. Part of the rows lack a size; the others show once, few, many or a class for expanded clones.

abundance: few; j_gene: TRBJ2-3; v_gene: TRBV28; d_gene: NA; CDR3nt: TGTGCCGCAGGTACGCAGTATTTT; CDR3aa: CAAGTQYF
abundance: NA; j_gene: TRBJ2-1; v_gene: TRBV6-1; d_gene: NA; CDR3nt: TGTGCCAGCAGTGAAGGGCAGGGTCTTTGGCAGTTCTTC; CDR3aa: CASSEGQGLWQFF
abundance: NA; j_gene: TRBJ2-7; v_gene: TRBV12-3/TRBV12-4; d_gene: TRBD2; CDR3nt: TGTGCCAGCAGTCCACGCGTGAGCGGGAATGAGCAGTACTTC; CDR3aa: CASSPRVSGNEQYF
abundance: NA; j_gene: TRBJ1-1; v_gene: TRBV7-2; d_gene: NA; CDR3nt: TGTGCCAGCAGCTTAGCGGAGAGGACAGAAGCTTTCTTT; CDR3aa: CASSLAERTEAFF
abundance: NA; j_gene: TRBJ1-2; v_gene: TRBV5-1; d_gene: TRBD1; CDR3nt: TGCGCCAGCAGCCCTGACCCGGGACAGGGGATCTACACCTTC; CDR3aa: CASSPDPGQGIYTF
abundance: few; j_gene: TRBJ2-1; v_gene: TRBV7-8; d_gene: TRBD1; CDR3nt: TGTGCCAGCAGCTACAAAAAACCGGGACAGGGGAAGAATGAGCAGTTCTTC; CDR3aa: CASSYKKPGQGKNEQFF
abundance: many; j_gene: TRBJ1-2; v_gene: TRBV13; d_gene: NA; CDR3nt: TGTGCCAGCAGCTCGATGAGGGACGGCAACTATGGCTACACCTTC; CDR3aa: CASSSMRDGNYGYTF
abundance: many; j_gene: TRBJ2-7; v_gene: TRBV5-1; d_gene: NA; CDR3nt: TGCGCCAGCAGCTTTCAGGGGACTGGCTACGAGCAGTACTTC; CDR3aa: CASSFQGTGYEQYF
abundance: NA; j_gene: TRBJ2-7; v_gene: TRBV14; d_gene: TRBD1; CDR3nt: TGTGCCAGCAGCCCCGACAGGGTCTACGCGCAGTACTTC; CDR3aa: CASSPDRVYAQYF
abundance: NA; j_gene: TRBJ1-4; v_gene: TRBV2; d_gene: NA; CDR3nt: TGTGCCAGCATGGAGGAGGTTTCGGGTGAAAAACTGTTTTTT; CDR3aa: CASMEEVSGEKLFF
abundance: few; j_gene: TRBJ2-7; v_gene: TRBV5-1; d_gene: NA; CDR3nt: TGCGCCAGCAGCTTCCGGGACCTAGCTCCTGTCGAGCAGTACTTC; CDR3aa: CASSFRDLAPVEQYF
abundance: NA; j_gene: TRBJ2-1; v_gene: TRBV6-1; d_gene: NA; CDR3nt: TGTGCCAGCAGATGGACCGGGGCTCAAGAGACCCAGTTCTTC; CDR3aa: CASRWTGAQETQFF
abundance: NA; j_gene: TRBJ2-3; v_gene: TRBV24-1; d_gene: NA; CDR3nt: TGTGCCACCAGTGATGCGGGGATCAGCACAGATACGCAGTATTTT; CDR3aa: CATSDAGISTDTQYF
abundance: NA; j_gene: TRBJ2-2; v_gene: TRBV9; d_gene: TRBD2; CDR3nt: TGTGCCAGCAGCCTCCCGGGACTAGCGGGGGGCCAGCCCGGGGAGCTGTTTTTT; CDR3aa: CASSLPGLAGGQPGELFF
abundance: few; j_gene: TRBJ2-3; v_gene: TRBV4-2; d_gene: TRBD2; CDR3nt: TGTGCCAGCAGGCAAAACCAACTAGCGGCTTCTATGGATACGCAGTATTTT; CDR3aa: CASRQNQLAASMDTQYF
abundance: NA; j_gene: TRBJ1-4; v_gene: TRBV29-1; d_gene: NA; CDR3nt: TGCAGCGTTGAAGTCTCCTCCGGGGCTAATGAAAAACTGTTTTTT; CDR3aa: CSVEVSSGANEKLFF
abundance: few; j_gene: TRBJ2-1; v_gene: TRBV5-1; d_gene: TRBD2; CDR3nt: TGCGCCAGCAGGAGCGGGAGGGCCGATAGTGAGCAGTTCTTC; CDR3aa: CASRSGRADSEQFF
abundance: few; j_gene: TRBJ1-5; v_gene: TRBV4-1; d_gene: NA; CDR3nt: TGCGCCAGCAGCCCAGCCTTTCTGGGAGATCAGCCCCAGCATTTT; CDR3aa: CASSPAFLGDQPQHF
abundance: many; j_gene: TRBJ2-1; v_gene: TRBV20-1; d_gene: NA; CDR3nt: TGCAGTGCTCGACTAGTATATGAGCAGTTCTTC; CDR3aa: CSARLVYEQFF
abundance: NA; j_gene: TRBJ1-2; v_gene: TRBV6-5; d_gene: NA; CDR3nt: TGTGCCAGCGGACGAAACTCGCCGGACGGAGATGGCTACACCTTC; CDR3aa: CASGRNSPDGDGYTF
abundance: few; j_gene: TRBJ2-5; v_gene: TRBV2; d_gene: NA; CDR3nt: TGTGCCAGCAGTGGGGTAGCGAAAGAGACCCAGTACTTC; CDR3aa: CASSGVAKETQYF
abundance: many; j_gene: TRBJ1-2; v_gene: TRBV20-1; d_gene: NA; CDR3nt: TGCAGTGCTGCGACTACGGGACGCCCGAGGGACTATGGCTACACCTTC; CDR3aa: CSAATTGRPRDYGYTF
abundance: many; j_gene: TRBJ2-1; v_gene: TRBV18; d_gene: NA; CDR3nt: TGTGCCAGCAGCCCCCCCTCATCCTACAATGAGCAGTTCTTC; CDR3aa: CASSPPSSYNEQFF
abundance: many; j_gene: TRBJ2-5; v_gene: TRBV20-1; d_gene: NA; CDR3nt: TGCAGTGCTAAGTTGGGCGGAGAGAACCAAGAGACCCAGTACTTC; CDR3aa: CSAKLGGENQETQYF
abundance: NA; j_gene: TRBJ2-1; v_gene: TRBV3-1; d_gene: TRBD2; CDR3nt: TGTGCCAGCAGCCAAGAAGGGCGGGGGAGGTTGGACAATGAGCAGTTCTTC; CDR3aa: CASSQEGRGRLDNEQFF
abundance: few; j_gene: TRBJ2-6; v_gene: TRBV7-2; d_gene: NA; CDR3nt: TGTGCCAGCAGCTTAGCGGGAGCTAGGTCTGGGGCCAACGTCCTGACTTTC; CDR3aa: CASSLAGARSGANVLTF
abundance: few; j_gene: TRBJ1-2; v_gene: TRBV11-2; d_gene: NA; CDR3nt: TGTGCCAGCAGCTTAGACAGGGCCCCTAACTATGGCTACACCTTC; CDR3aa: CASSLDRAPNYGYTF
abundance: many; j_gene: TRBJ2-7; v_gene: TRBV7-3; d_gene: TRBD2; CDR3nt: TGTGCCAGCAGCGTCGGACTAGCGGGGGGGCAGAGCGAGCAGTACTTC; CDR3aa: CASSVGLAGGQSEQYF
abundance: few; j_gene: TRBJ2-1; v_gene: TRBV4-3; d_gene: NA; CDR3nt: TGCGCCAGCAGCCAAGCTGTGAAAGCCCATGAGCAGTTCTTC; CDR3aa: CASSQAVKAHEQFF
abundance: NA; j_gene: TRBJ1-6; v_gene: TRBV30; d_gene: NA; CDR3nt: TGTGCCTCTACCGGGACGGGGAATAATTCACCCCTCCACTTT; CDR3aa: CASTGTGNNSPLHF
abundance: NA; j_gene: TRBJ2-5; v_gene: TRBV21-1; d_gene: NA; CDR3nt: TGTGCCAGCGGCAAAGTAGGCGAACTAGCGGGTGTCGGAGAGACCCAGTACTTC; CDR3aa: CASGKVGELAGVGETQYF
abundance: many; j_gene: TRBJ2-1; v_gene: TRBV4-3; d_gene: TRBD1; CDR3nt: TGCGCCAGCAGACAGGGGCTAAGCTCCTACAATGAGCAGTTCTTC; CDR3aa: CASRQGLSSYNEQFF
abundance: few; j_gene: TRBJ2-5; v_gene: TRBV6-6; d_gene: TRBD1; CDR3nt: TGTGCCAGCAGTGCCTGGGACAGATCAGGGGCAGAGACCCAGTACTTC; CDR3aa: CASSAWDRSGAETQYF
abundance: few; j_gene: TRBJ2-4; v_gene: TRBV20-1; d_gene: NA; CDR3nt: TGCAGTGCTAGAGTGCACGGATACAATGAGCAGTACTTC; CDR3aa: CSARVHGYNEQYF
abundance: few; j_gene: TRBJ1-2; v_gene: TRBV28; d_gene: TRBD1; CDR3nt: TGTGCCAGCAGTCGGACCGGGACAGGGCACTATGGCTACACCTTC; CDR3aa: CASSRTGTGHYGYTF
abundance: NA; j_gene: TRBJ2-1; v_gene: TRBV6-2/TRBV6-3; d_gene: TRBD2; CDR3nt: TGTGCCACCCAGGGCGGGAGGGCTGATGAGCAGTTCTTC; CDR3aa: CATQGGRADEQFF
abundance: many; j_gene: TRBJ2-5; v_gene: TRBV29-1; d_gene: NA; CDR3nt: TGCAGCGTTGGGGGAACAGCAGGAGAGACCCAGTACTTC; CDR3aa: CSVGGTAGETQYF
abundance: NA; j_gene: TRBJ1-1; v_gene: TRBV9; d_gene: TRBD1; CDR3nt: TGTACCAGCAGCCCGGGACAGGGAAAGTTGACGAACACTGAAGCTTTCTTT; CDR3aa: CTSSPGQGKLTNTEAFF
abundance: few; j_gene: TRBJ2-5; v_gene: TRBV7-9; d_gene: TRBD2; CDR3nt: TGTGCCAGCAGCCGACTAGCGGGATCAGGCGAGACCCAGTACTTC; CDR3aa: CASSRLAGSGETQYF
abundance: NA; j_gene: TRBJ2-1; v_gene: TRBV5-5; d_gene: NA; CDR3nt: TGTGCCAGCATCCAGACGGGTGGGAATGAGCAGTTCTTC; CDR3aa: CASIQTGGNEQFF
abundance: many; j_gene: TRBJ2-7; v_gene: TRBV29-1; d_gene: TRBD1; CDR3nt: TGCAGCGCGGACTTAAGGACAGGGGGCGTCTACGAGCAGTACTTC; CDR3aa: CSADLRTGGVYEQYF
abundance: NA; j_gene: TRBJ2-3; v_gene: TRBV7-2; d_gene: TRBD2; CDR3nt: TGTGCCAGCAGCTTAGATAACGTCGGGGGGGCATCGGCAGATACGCAGTATTTT; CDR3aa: CASSLDNVGGASADTQYF
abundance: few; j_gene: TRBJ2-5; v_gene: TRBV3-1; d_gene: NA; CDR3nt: TGTGCCAGCAGCGTCGCGGTTAGCGCGGGGGAGACCCAGTACTTC; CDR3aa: CASSVAVSAGETQYF
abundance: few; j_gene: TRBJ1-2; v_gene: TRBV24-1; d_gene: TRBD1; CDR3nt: TGTGCCACCAGTGATCGGGACAGGGACTATGGCTACACCTTC; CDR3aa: CATSDRDRDYGYTF
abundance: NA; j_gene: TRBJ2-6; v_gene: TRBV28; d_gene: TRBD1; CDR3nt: TGTGCCAGCAGTTCACGGGACAGACTCTCTGGGGCCAACGTCCTGACTTTC; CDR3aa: CASSSRDRLSGANVLTF
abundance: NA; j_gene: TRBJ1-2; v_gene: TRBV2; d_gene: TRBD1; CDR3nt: TGTGCCAGCAGAGATGACAGGGATGACTACACCTTC; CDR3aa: CASRDDRDDYTF
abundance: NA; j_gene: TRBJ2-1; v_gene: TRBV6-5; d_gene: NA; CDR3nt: TGTGCCAGCAGCCCATGGCCTTCCTACAATGAGCAGTTCTTC; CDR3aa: CASSPWPSYNEQFF
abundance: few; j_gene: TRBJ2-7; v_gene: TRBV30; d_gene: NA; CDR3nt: TGTGCCTGGAGGAAGGAAAACGAGCAGTACTTC; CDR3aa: CAWRKENEQYF
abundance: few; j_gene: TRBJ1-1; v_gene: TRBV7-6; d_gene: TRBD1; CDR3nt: TGTGCCAGCAGCACGCGGGACAGGCCTGTCGCTTTCTTT; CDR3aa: CASSTRDRPVAFF
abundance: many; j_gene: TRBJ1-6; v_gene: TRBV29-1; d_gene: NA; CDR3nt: TGCAGCGACCAGATAATAGGGCTGGGTTCACCCCTCCACTTT; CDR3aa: CSDQIIGLGSPLHF
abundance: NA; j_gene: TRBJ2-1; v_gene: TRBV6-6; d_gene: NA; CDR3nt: TGTGCCAGCAGTTGGGTGCGAGAGCAGTTCTTC; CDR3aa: CASSWVREQFF
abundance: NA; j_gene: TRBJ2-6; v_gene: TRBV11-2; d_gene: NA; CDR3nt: TGTGCCAGCAGCTTAAAAACAGACTCTGGGGCCAACGTCCTGACTTTC; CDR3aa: CASSLKTDSGANVLTF
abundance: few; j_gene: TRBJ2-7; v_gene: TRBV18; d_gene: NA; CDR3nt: TGTGCCAGCTCACCCCGTAGGACGGACGAGCAGTACTTC; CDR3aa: CASSPRRTDEQYF
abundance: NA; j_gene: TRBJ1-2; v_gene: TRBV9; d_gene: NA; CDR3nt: TGTGCCAGCAGCGTCCCGGGCGAGGACTCTGGCTACACCTTC; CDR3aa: CASSVPGEDSGYTF
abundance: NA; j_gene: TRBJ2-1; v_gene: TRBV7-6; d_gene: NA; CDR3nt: TGTGCCAGCAGCTTAGCTGGACCGGGGGAGCAGTTCTTC; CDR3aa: CASSLAGPGEQFF
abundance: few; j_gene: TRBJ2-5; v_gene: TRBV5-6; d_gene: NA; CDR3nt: TGTGCCAGCAGCTCCTCACAGGACCAAGAGACCCAGTACTTC; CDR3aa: CASSSSQDQETQYF
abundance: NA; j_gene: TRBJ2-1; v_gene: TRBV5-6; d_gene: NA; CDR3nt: TGTGCCAGCAGCTTGGGACTAGGGCCTTGGCAGTTCTTC; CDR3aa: CASSLGLGPWQFF
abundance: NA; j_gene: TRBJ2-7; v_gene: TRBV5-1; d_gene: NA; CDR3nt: TGCGCCAGCAGCTCGTCGGGCTGGGTGGGGGTTGCCTACGAGCAGTACTTC; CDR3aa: CASSSSGWVGVAYEQYF
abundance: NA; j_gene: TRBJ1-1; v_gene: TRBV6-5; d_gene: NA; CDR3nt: TGTGCCAGCAGTTACTCAGGGGTCACTGAAGCTTTCTTT; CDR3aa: CASSYSGVTEAFF